The rows below give T cell receptor beta chains drawn from one sample of a study of blood T cell repertoires in COVID-19. Here immunoSEQ multiplex PCR was the method, and the copy in TCRdb shows in-frame clones only, minus some. Found here are approximately 280,000 clones, around nine tenths of them singletons; the top ten hold 6% to 7%. Specimen: PBMCs or T cells enriched from blood (not recorded which). These receptors all come from a woman aged 40 to 55 who had recovered from COVID-19. Both conserved end residues are trimmed from each CDR3. Rows give clone size only sometimes, using once, few, many, or a class for an expanded clone.

TRBJ1-5 | TRBV3-1/TRBV3-2 | - | ASSPGQGNQPQH
TRBJ2-7 | TRBV11-2 | - | ASSLDRSSEQY
TRBJ2-1 | TRBV6-5 | - | ASSPTGSGYNEQF
TRBJ2-5 | TRBV7-6 | - | ASSFLRQETQY
TRBJ1-4 | TRBV18 | - | ASSIGQTTTNEKLF
TRBJ1-2 | TRBV19 | once | ASSIADRAHT
TRBJ2-7 | TRBV28 | - | ASTEHRAPYEQY
TRBJ1-1 | TRBV11-2 | - | ASSLGGHLTEAF
TRBJ2-1 | TRBV18 | - | ASSPRQGGGFNEQF
TRBJ2-2 | TRBV27 | once | ASSPRGWTGELF
TRBJ2-1 | TRBV6-6 | - | ASSLMGLAGASSYNEQF